Below are 14 T cell receptor beta chains sequenced from a single sample in a study of shared clonotypes between healthy human individuals. Sequenced by immunoSEQ multiplex PCR; TCRdb stores in-frame clones only, minus some. The data contain over a million clones, around 78% of them singletons. The sample was memory CD4+ T cells from PBMCs. The subset was: CD45RA-negative fraction. Receptors originate from a young man in good health. Some clones in this sample may be carry-over from other donors' samples.

The chain uses TRBV29-1 and TRBJ2-3; 7 nucleotides match TRBD1. Germline V gene lookup returns CDR1 SQVTM and CDR2 ANQGSEA. Trimming removed 7 bases from V and 7 bases from J; junction bases left unmatched: 11. The CDR3 runs to 13 residues. The CDR3 DNA is TGCAGCGGCCGGACAGGAGACAGGAATACGCAGTATTTT. Encoded protein: CSGRTGDRNTQYF.

This sequence joins TRBV29-1 and TRBJ1-1, with D perhaps matching TRBD1 (6 bases). V was clipped by 5 bases and J by 9 bases, with 10 bases between them. This CDR3 has 10 amino acids. CDR1 and CDR2 from the germline V gene are SQVTM and ANQGSEA. As DNA, the CDR3 is TGCAGCGTTTTCGGACAGAAAGCTTTCTTT. It is translated as CSVFGQKAFF.

The chain has TRBV5-1 and TRBJ1-3, with D unresolved. Per germline, CDR1 SGHRS and CDR2 YFSETQ. The CDR3 spans 15 residues. V shed 0 bases and J shed 3 bases, with 10 bases lying between them. In nucleotides, the CDR3 is TGCGCCAGCAGCTTGGACGGAGGGTATGGAAACACCATATATTTT. Its translation: CASSLDGGYGNTIYF.

This clone was seen a few times. The chain carries TRBV5-4 and TRBJ2-5; possibly TRBD1 or TRBD2 for D (5 bases each). Germline V gene sequence: CDR1 SGHNT, CDR2 YYREEE (reference sequence). CDR3 length: 13 amino acids. V lost 4 bases to trimming and J lost 6 bases, with 13 bases between them. The CDR3 spells CASSLRGEKTQYF. CDR3 nucleotides: TGTGCCAGCAGCCTGCGAGGGGAGAAGACCCAGTACTTC.

This chain links TRBV5-1 with TRBJ1-3; D possibly corresponds to TRBD1 (5 bases). Trimming took 5 bases from V and 4 from J, leaving 19 bases between them. Germline CDR1 reads SGHRS; CDR2 reads YFSETQ. CDR3 length: 16 residues. CDR3 sequence: CASRSHSGAAGNTIYF. Written as DNA, the CDR3 is TGCGCCAGCAGATCACACTCCGGGGCAGCAGGAAACACCATATATTTT.

V is TRBV25-1 and J is TRBJ2-2; a possible D gene is TRBD1 (6 bases). Trimming left V 8 bases short and J 7 bases short, with 14 bases between. The CDR3 has 13 residues. Germline loops: CDR1 MGHDK, CDR2 SYGVNS. The CDR3 loop is CASGMRGYGELFF. CDR3 in DNA: TGTGCCAGCGGTATGAGGGGGTACGGGGAGCTGTTTTTT. The entire variable domain, with the rest obtained from reference TRBV25-1 and TRBJ2-2, is as follows: EADIYQTPRYLVIGTGKKITLECSQTMGHDKMYWYQQDPGMELHLIHYSYGVNSTEKGDLSSESTVSRIRTEHFPLTLESARPSHTSQYLCASGMRGYGELFFGEGSRLTVL.

This clone was counted between two and nine times. The rearrangement links TRBV4-2 to TRBJ2-4, with D maybe TRBD2 (6 bases). The CDR3 loop spans 16 amino acids. V lost 3 bases and J lost 0, with 12 bases in between. The germline V gene encodes CDR1 LGHNA and CDR2 YNFKEQ. The CDR3 here is CASSQAGTLAKNIQYF. The CDR3, as DNA: TGTGCCAGCAGCCAGGCTGGGACTCTAGCCAAAAACATTCAGTACTTC.

V usage is TRBV1 and J usage is TRBJ2-7; the D call of TRBD2 is as the table states it, not checked on the DNA. TRBV1 is deemed a pseudogene. CDR3 length: 15 amino acids. In nucleotides, the CDR3 is TGCACCAGCAGGCCGTGTGAGGATGTGTTCCACGAGCAGTACTTC. Protein: CTSRPCEDVFHEQYF.

Many counts were recorded for this clone. This chain joins TRBV7-6 and TRBJ2-2, with TRBD1 identical over 7 bases. The junction had 6 bases not matched to a gene; V was cut back by 2 bases and J by 0 bases. This CDR3 is 17 amino acids long. Germline V gives CDR1 SGHVS, CDR2 FNYEAQ. This CDR3 is CASSLRQGYANTGELFF. The CDR3 DNA sequence: TGTGCCAGCAGCTTACGACAGGGTTACGCGAACACCGGGGAGCTGTTTTTT.

As to this clone: Other DNA sequences of this sample code for an identical CDR3. This chain joins TRBV2 and TRBJ1-1, with D perhaps TRBD1 (6 bases). Germline-derived CDR1 and CDR2 are SNHLY and FYNNEI. CDR3 size: 13 residues. Trimming removed 11 bases from V and 0 bases from J, with 13 bases in between. The CDR3 DNA reads TGTGCCTCCCGAACAGGGTTGAACACTGAAGCTTTCTTT. It specifies CASRTGLNTEAFF.

This clone turned up a few times. The J gene is TRBJ1-2, the V gene TRBV4-1; D is undetermined. The germline gives CDR1 MGHRA, CDR2 YSYEKL. The V end was cut by 7 bases, the J end by 2 bases, with 14 bases between. The CDR3 loop spans 14 amino acids. This chain's CDR3 is CASNQAASNYGYTF. The DNA of the CDR3 is TGCGCCAGCAATCAGGCAGCAAGCAACTATGGCTACACCTTC.

As for this clone: Other nucleotide sequences in the sample specify the same CDR3. Here the CDR3 DNA reads TGCGCCAGCAGCCCATCCCACTCCAGTGAAGCTTTCTTT. Translating gives CASSPSHSSEAFF. The rearrangement uses TRBV4-1 and TRBJ1-1; D call uncertain. V shed 4 bases and J shed 7 bases, with 13 bases lying between them. Germline lookup yields CDR1 MGHRA and CDR2 YSYEKL. The CDR3 has 13 amino acids.

The chain is built from TRBV6-1 and TRBJ2-5; TRBD2 might be the D (6 bases). This CDR3 region has 15 residues. Germline V gives CDR1 MNHNS, CDR2 SASEGT. The V gene lost 0 bases and the J gene lost 5 bases, with 13 bases spanning the gap. CDR3 region: CASSEAWRGRETQYF. Here the CDR3 DNA reads TGTGCCAGCAGTGAAGCGTGGCGGGGCAGGGAGACCCAGTACTTC.

This clone has just one count. V gene TRBV5-1 combines with J gene TRBJ2-1; D ambiguous. The CDR3 runs 14 residues. With 8 bases removed from V and 0 bases from J, the gap between germline ends came to 12 bases. Germline loops: CDR1 SGHRS, CDR2 YFSETQ. CDR3: CASTDTYSYNEQFF. The CDR3 coding sequence is TGCGCCAGTACAGACACGTACTCCTACAATGAGCAGTTCTTC.